The entry that follows covers one T cell receptor (beta chain) sequence. What it binds is not known. The data were obtained in a study of vaccination effects on CD4 cells after COVID-19. Across the whole study: Two doses of either BNT162b2 or mRNA-1273 were given to each participant.

The CDR3 runs 15 residues. Having been cultured for roughly 11 days, the cells underwent CD4+ T cell isolation. From March to December 2020, the person had a SARS-CoV-2 infection that was confirmed by PCR. Produced via immunoSEQ multiplex PCR; TCRdb's table is partial and in-frame only. Of 45,000 to 60,000 clones in the sample, approximately 80% were seen once. Study-wide results and caveats: By a late point after vaccination, infection- and vaccine-induced clones had shrunk markedly through clonal contraction.

The chain employs TRBV1 and TRBJ2-1; the D call TRBD1 from the table was never checked on the DNA. TRBV1 is assigned pseudogene status. The specimen was CD4+ T cells from PBMCs cultured without peptide, collected before COVID-19 vaccination. The source of this sequence is a human donor who had a prior SARS-CoV-2 infection. The CDR3 sequence is CTSSSRQGRCNEQFF. In nucleotides, the CDR3 is TGCACCAGCAGCTCCCGACAGGGAAGATGCAATGAGCAGTTCTTC.